The sequence of this T cell receptor (beta chain) was determined in a study of blood T cell repertoires in COVID-19. Looking at the study overall: The United States, Italy and Spain provided the acute and convalescent COVID-19 samples. Sources were T cells, B-cell-depleted T cells, or PBMCs; the material itself was cDNA or gDNA.

Trimming took off 7 bases at V and 4 bases at J, with 17 bases between the two ends. The CDR3 covers 15 residues. Germline values: CDR1 MDHEN, CDR2 SYDVKM. Original methodology: Reference gene primer amplification gave nucleated cell count estimates. TCRdb's table, derived via immunoSEQ multiplex PCR, lists solely in-frame clones and lacks some. V and J calls and clone size follow that table, whereas D and trimming were derived from the DNA. Here the sample spans roughly 200,000 clones, about 85% being singletons. Material for sequencing was peripheral blood. This sequence was found in a woman older than 75 with acute or convalescent COVID-19. The chain combines TRBV28 with TRBJ2-1; a weak D match, TRBD1 (5 bases). CDR3 sequence: CASTAPVAGYNEQFF. The CDR3 DNA sequence: TGTGCCAGCACCGCCCCCGTGGCAGGGTACAATGAGCAGTTCTTC.